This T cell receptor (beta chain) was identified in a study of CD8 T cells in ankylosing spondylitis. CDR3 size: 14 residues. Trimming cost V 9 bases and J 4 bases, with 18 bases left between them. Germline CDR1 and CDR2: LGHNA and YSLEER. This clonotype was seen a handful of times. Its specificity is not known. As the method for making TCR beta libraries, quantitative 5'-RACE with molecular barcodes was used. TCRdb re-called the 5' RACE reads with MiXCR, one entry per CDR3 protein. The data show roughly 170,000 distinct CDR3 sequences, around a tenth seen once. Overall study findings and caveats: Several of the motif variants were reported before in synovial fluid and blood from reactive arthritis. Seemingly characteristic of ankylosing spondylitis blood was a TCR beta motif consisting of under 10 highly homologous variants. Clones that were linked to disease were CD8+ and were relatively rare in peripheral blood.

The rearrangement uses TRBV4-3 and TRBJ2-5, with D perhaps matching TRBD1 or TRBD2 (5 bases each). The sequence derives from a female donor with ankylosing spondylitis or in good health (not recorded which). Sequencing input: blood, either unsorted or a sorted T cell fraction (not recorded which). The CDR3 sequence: CASSLGATAETQYF. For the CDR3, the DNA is TGCGCCAGTTCCCTCGGGGCTACTGCAGAGACCCAGTACTTC.